The 23 T cell receptor beta chains below all came from one sample that was sequenced in a study of T cell responses to AZD1222 COVID-19 vaccine. The repertoire was sequenced with immunoSEQ multiplex PCR; TCRdb's copy has only in-frame clones and lacks some. In the table there are approximately 130,000 clones, approximately 92% of which are singletons. The material was peripheral blood, obtained on day 0 of AZD1222 vaccination. The receptors shown here come from an adult in good health.

The chain recombines TRBV5-5 with TRBJ1-2; 9 bases match TRBD1. The J segment lost 3 bases and the V segment lost 4 bases, leaving 7 bases of the junction unmatched. Germline CDR1 reads SGHKS; CDR2 reads YYEKEE (reference sequence). The CDR3 runs to 15 residues. In DNA form, the CDR3 reads TGTGCCAGCAGCATTACAGGGGGCAGGGACTATGGCTACACCTTC. Its protein product is CASSITGGRDYGYTF.

The chain has TRBV30 and TRBJ2-1, with 13 bases aligning to TRBD2. The CDR3 covers 17 residues. Germline CDR1 GTSNPN, CDR2 SVGIG (reference sequence). The V segment lost 0 bases and the J segment 13 bases; nucleotides outside the gene matches: 15. The CDR3, as DNA: TGTGCCTGGAGTGTCTCCCACGGGACTAGCGGGAAGAAACTTCAGTTCTTC. It is translated as CAWSVSHGTSGKKLQFF.

This clone was counted once. The chain employs TRBV6-5 and TRBJ1-2; TRBD1 aligns across 7 bases. Trimming removed 5 bases from V and 8 bases from J; junction bases left unmatched: 8. Germline CDR1 is MNHEY and CDR2 is SVGAGI. This CDR3 has 13 amino acids. Here the CDR3 DNA reads TGTGCCAGCAGTCGACAGGGCACTACCGGCTACACCTTC. It specifies CASSRQGTTGYTF.

The rearrangement uses TRBV6-1 and TRBJ1-1; 8 nucleotides agree with TRBD1. The CDR3 extends over 14 amino acids. Germline CDR1 reads MNHNS; CDR2 reads SASEGT. J lost 9 bases, V lost 0 bases, and 6 bases had no gene match. The CDR3 DNA follows: TGTGCCAGCAGTGAAGCCGGCAGGGGGCCACAAGCTTTCTTT. Its translation: CASSEAGRGPQAFF.

This chain joins TRBV4-1 and TRBJ1-6; TRBD1 agrees at 8 bases. This CDR3 is 17 amino acids long. Losses at the gene ends were 3 bases for V and 7 bases for J; bases not matched to a gene: 11. Germline V lookup: CDR1 MGHRA, CDR2 YSYEKL. The DNA of the CDR3 is TGCGCCAGCAGCCACACCCCGGACAGGGCCCTGAATTCACCCCTCCACTTT. Translated: CASSHTPDRALNSPLHF.

V and J are TRBV12-3 or TRBV12-4 and TRBJ2-1; perhaps TRBD2 as D (5 bases). CDR3 length: 13 residues. Trimming stripped 6 bases from V and 8 bases from J, with 14 bases between. The CDR3: CASSLTRRDEQFF. The CDR3 DNA reads TGTGCCAGCAGCCTCACTAGACGTGATGAGCAGTTCTTC.

The chain joins TRBV5-6 to TRBJ1-2; weak D call: TRBD1 (6 bases). V was clipped by 3 bases and J by 4 bases, with 16 bases between them. Germline CDR1 SGHDT, CDR2 YYEEEE. The CDR3 length is 15 residues. DNA of the CDR3: TGTGCCAGCAGCTCGGAATGGGGGGCGGGCTATGGCTACACCTTC. Its translation is CASSSEWGAGYGYTF.

The chain is built from TRBV29-1 and TRBJ1-5, with 7 bases that match TRBD1. The V gene's germline CDR1 is SQVTM and CDR2 ANQGSEA. There are 19 residues in the CDR3. The J segment lost 9 bases and the V segment lost 3 bases, leaving 26 bases of the junction unmatched. The CDR3 spells CSVDGGGAGDSPGKGPQHF. The CDR3 nucleotides are TGCAGCGTTGACGGCGGGGGAGCTGGGGACAGCCCTGGTAAGGGGCCCCAGCATTTT. The full variable domain, completed using reference TRBV29-1 and TRBJ1-5, is SAVISQKPSRDICQRGTSLTIQCQVDSQVTMMFWYRQQPGQSLTLIATANQGSEATYESGFVIDKFPISRPNLTFSTLTVSNMSPEDSSIYLCSVDGGGAGDSPGKGPQHFGDGTRLSIL.

The chain employs TRBV5-6 and TRBJ2-1; 7 nucleotides line up with TRBD2. Per the germline V gene, CDR1 is SGHDT and CDR2 is YYEEEE. V was pared by 3 bases and J by 6 bases, with 3 bases of the junction left unmatched. The CDR3 has 13 residues. The CDR3 sequence: CASSSGLTNEQFF. CDR3 nucleotides: TGTGCCAGCAGCTCGGGACTAACCAATGAGCAGTTCTTC. Full variable domain (remainder filled in from reference TRBV5-6 and TRBJ2-1): DAGVTQSPTHLIKTRGQQVTLRCSPKSGHDTVSWYQQALGQGPQFIFQYYEEEERQRGNFPDRFSGHQFPNYSSELNVNALLLGDSALYLCASSSGLTNEQFFGPGTRLTVL.

The CDR3 here is CASSLDGPAGELFF. The CDR3 region has the DNA TGTGCCAGCAGCTTGGACGGGCCTGCCGGGGAGCTGTTTTTT. The chain employs TRBV11-3 and TRBJ2-2; D not resolved. Germline CDR1 and CDR2: SGHNT and YENEEA. V was cut by 3 bases and J by 6 bases, with 11 bases left in between. The CDR3 consists of 14 residues.

J is TRBJ1-1 and V is TRBV29-1; TRBD1 agrees at 9 bases. The CDR3 length is 13 residues. Germline V gene data show CDR1 as SQVTM and CDR2 as ANQGSEA. The ends lost 3 bases at V and 3 bases at J; junction bases unmatched: 2. The CDR3, as DNA: TGCAGCGTTGACGGACAGGGGTACACTGAAGCTTTCTTT. Translating gives CSVDGQGYTEAFF.

This sequence joins TRBV10-3 and TRBJ1-1; D is unclear. There are 15 residues in the CDR3. Trimming cost V 2 bases and J 2 bases, with 12 bases left between them. The germline V gene encodes CDR1 ENHRY and CDR2 SYGVKD. This CDR3 reads CAISEVMATNTEAFF. CDR3 nucleotides: TGTGCCATCAGTGAGGTTATGGCAACAAACACTGAAGCTTTCTTT.

The V and J genes are TRBV18 and TRBJ2-1; the D gene is possibly TRBD2 (6 bases). The length of the CDR3 is 15 residues. In germline, CDR1 is KGHSH, CDR2 LQKENI. V lost 6 bases to trimming and J lost 4 bases, with 16 bases between them. The chain's CDR3 is CASSLGGLIYNEQFF. The CDR3 DNA follows: TGTGCCAGCTCGCTCGGGGGACTGATTTACAATGAGCAGTTCTTC.

V usage is TRBV9 and J usage is TRBJ2-2; the D gene is possibly TRBD2 (5 bases). This CDR3 spans 15 amino acids. The V end lost 0 bases, the J end lost 3 bases, and 9 bases lay between the germline ends. CDR1 is SGDLS, CDR2 YYNGEE, per germline. Written as DNA, the CDR3 is TGTGCCAGCAGCGTAGCGAGTAGCGACACCGGGGAGCTGTTTTTT. Residues: CASSVASSDTGELFF.

This clone was seen a handful of times. The V and J genes are TRBV6-5 and TRBJ2-2; 7 bases match TRBD1. Germline trimming cut 7 bases from V and 1 base from J; bases unmatched to any gene: 3. Looked up from germline, CDR1 is MNHEY and CDR2 is SVGAGI. The CDR3 totals 14 residues. CDR3 loop: CASTAGGNTGELFF. CDR3 nucleotide sequence: TGTGCCAGCACCGCAGGGGGGAACACCGGGGAGCTGTTTTTT.

The rearrangement uses TRBV19 and TRBJ2-1; the match to TRBD2 covers 8 bases. This CDR3 contains 15 residues. Germline V gene data show CDR1 as LNHDA and CDR2 as SQIVND (reference sequence). V shed 2 bases, J shed 8 bases, and the junction held 8 bases outside the gene matches. DNA for the CDR3: TGTGCCAGTAGTATAACGACGGGAGGGCCTTATGAGCAGTTCTTC. This codes for CASSITTGGPYEQFF. The whole variable domain, remainder taken from reference TRBV19 and TRBJ2-1, is DGGITQSPKYLFRKEGQNVTLSCEQNLNHDAMYWYRQDPGQGLRLIYYSQIVNDFQKGDIAEGYSVSREKKESFPLTVTSAQKNPTAFYLCASSITTGGPYEQFFGPGTRLTVL.

The chain has TRBV15 and TRBJ1-4; D is ambiguous. Trimming removed 0 bases at V and 11 bases at J, with 10 bases between. Germline loops: CDR1 LNHNV, CDR2 YYDKDF (reference sequence). This CDR3 comprises 13 residues. Here the CDR3 reads CATSRDPDEKLFF. DNA of the CDR3: TGTGCCACCAGCAGAGACCCAGACGAGAAACTGTTTTTT.

The V and J genes are TRBV19 and TRBJ1-2; D may be TRBD1 (6 bases). The V gene lost 4 bases and the J gene lost 4 bases, with 16 bases spanning the gap. This CDR3 contains 15 residues. Germline V gives CDR1 LNHDA, CDR2 SQIVND (reference sequence). The CDR3, as DNA: TGTGCCAGTAGTAAAGACAGGAATGCGTTCTATGGCTACACCTTC. Its protein is CASSKDRNAFYGYTF.

This chain connects TRBV3-1 (or the pseudogene TRBV3-2) to TRBJ1-2; the D gene is possibly TRBD1 (6 bases). The CDR3 length is 11 residues. V was clipped by 10 bases and J by 6 bases, with 12 bases between them. In germline, CDR1 is LGHDT, CDR2 YNNKEL (reference sequence). CDR3 sequence reads: CATGGGHGYTF. The DNA for the CDR3 is TGTGCCACCGGGGGGGGGCATGGCTACACCTTC.

This rearrangement joins TRBV18 to TRBJ2-3; D not resolved. V was cut by 6 bases and J by 6 bases, with 16 bases left in between. CDR3 size: 14 residues. The germline V gene encodes CDR1 KGHSH and CDR2 LQKENI. The CDR3 bases are TGTGCCAGCTCTCCGAGACCCATCCGGGATACGCAGTATTTT. Translated, it gives CASSPRPIRDTQYF.

This chain's CDR3 is CATSDQLAGNTGELFF. The CDR3, as DNA: TGTGCCACCAGTGATCAACTAGCGGGGAACACCGGGGAGCTGTTTTTT. The J gene is TRBJ2-2, the V gene TRBV24-1, with TRBD2 identical over 9 bases. J gave up 1 base and V 3 bases, and 2 bases lay outside the gene matches. This CDR3 contains 16 residues. CDR1 is KGHDR and CDR2 is SFDVKD in the germline V gene.

V and J are TRBV5-1 and TRBJ1-2; TRBD1 matches at 7 bases. CDR3 length: 15 amino acids. Trimming cost V 7 bases and J 0 bases; bases outside gene matches: 9. In germline, CDR1 is SGHRS, CDR2 YFSETQ. As DNA, the CDR3 is TGCGCCAGCGGGATGGGGACAGCAGCTAACTATGGCTACACCTTC. This translates into CASGMGTAANYGYTF.

This chain uses TRBV10-3 with TRBJ2-7; TRBD2 aligns across 14 bases. The CDR3 contains 24 residues. CDR1 is ENHRY, CDR2 SYGVKD, per germline. The trim removed 3 bases at V and 0 bases at J, leaving 25 bases unmatched. For the CDR3, the DNA is TGTGCCATCAGTGAACCCATGGGCTTTTCTCCCCCGACTAGCGGGAGGGCCGGCTCCTACGAGCAGTACTTC. Translated, it gives CAISEPMGFSPPTSGRAGSYEQYF.